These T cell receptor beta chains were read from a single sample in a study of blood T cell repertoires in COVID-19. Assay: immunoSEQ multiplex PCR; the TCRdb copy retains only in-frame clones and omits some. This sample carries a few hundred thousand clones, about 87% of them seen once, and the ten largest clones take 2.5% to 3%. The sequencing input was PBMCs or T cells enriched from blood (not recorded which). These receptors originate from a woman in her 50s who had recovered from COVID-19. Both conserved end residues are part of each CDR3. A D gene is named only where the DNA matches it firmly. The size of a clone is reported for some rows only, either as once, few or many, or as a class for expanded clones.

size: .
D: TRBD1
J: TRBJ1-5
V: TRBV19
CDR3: CASSRVTGGYQPQHF
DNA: TGTGCCAGTAGTAGGGTGACAGGGGGCTACCAGCCCCAGCATTTT

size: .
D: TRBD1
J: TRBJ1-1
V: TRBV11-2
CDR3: CASSLGTGKTEAFF
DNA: TGTGCCAGCAGCTTGGGGACAGGGAAGACTGAAGCTTTCTTT

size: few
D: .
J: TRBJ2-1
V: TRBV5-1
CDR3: CASSFRDLHNEQFF
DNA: TGCGCCAGCAGCTTCCGGGACTTACACAATGAGCAGTTCTTC

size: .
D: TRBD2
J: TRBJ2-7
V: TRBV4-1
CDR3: CASSQGGGPLPEQYF
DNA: TGCGCCAGCAGCCAGGGGGGAGGGCCTCTCCCCGAGCAGTACTTC

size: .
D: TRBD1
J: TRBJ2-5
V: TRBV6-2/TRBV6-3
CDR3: CASSYSRGQKTQYF
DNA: TGTGCCAGCAGTTACTCCAGGGGGCAGAAGACCCAGTACTTC

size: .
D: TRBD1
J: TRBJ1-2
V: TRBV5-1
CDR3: CASSRRTGGNYGYTF
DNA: TGCGCCAGCAGCAGGAGGACAGGGGGTAACTATGGCTACACCTTC

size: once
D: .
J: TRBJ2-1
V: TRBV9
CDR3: CASSVDWSSYNEQFF
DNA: TGTGCCAGCAGCGTCGACTGGAGCTCCTACAATGAGCAGTTCTTC

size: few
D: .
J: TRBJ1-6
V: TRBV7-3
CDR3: CASISFHREKNSPLHF
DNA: TGTGCCAGCATCTCGTTTCACAGAGAAAAAAATTCACCCCTCCACTTT

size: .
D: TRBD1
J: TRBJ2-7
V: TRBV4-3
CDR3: CASSPGTGAYEQYF
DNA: TGCGCCAGCAGCCCCGGGACAGGGGCCTACGAGCAGTACTTC

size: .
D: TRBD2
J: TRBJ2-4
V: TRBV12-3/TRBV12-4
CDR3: CASGTSGSGIQYF
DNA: TGTGCCAGCGGGACTAGCGGGAGTGGCATTCAGTACTTC

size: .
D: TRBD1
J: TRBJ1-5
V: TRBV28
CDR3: CASSPGQVYSNQPQHF
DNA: TGTGCCAGCAGTCCGGGACAGGTTTATAGCAATCAGCCCCAGCATTTT

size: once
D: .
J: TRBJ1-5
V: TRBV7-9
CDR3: CASSPLQTGSSKPQHF
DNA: TGTGCCAGCAGCCCCCTCCAAACAGGGAGCTCGAAGCCCCAGCATTTT

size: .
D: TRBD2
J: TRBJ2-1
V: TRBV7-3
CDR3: CASSSLPGTSGRMYNEQFF
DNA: TGTGCCAGCAGTTCACTTCCCGGGACTAGCGGGAGGATGTACAATGAGCAGTTCTTC

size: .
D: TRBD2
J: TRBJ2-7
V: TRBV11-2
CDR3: CASSVGLAGVSEQYF
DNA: TGTGCCAGCAGCGTGGGACTAGCGGGAGTTTCCGAGCAGTACTTC

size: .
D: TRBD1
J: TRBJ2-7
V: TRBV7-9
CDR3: CASSFPWGQNEQYF
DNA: TGTGCCAGCAGCTTTCCTTGGGGACAGAACGAGCAGTACTTC

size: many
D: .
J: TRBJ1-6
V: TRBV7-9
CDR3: CASSPTGGNNSPLHF
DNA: TGTGCCAGCAGCCCGACGGGGGGGAATAATTCACCCCTCCACTTT

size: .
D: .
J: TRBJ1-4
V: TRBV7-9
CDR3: CASSTRDRGEKLFF
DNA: TGTGCCAGCAGCACCCGGGATAGAGGTGAAAAACTGTTTTTT

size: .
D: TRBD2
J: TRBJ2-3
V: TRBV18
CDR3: CASSLQPGLEATQYF
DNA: TGTGCCAGCTCACTACAACCGGGACTAGAGGCTACGCAGTATTTT